What follows are 27 T cell receptor beta chains derived from one specimen sequenced in a study of T-cell memory formation after mild COVID-19. TCRdb re-derived calls from the 5' RACE reads in MiXCR, one entry per CDR3 protein. The repertoire holds about 360,000 distinct CDR3 sequences, approximately 14% seen once, with roughly a fifth in the top ten. Sequenced sample: PBMCs or a T cell subset sorted from them (not recorded which). These receptors were taken from a man between 18 and 35 years old who had mild COVID-19 (a few samples of this study predate the infection). Cell type and time point are not known.

The J gene is TRBJ1-1, the V gene TRBV5-1, with 7 bases lining up with TRBD1. V lost 4 bases, J lost 8 bases, and 5 bases stayed unmatched. This CDR3 contains 12 residues. Germline assignment: CDR1 SGHRS and CDR2 YFSETQ. CDR3 sequence reads: CASSPEGQEAFF. The CDR3, as DNA: TGCGCCAGCAGCCCAGAGGGACAGGAAGCTTTCTTT.

A few counts support this clonotype. V gene TRBV4-1 combines with J gene TRBJ2-3; 12 nucleotides line up with TRBD2. Per germline, CDR1 MGHRA and CDR2 YSYEKL. The ends lost 7 bases at V and 5 bases at J; junction bases unmatched: 13. This CDR3 spans 17 amino acids. The CDR3 is CASTPRGGTSGLDTQYF. The CDR3, as DNA: TGCGCCAGCACCCCACGTGGGGGGACTAGCGGGTTAGATACGCAGTATTTT.

V is TRBV2 and J is TRBJ1-4, with D uncertain. Germline CDR1 reads SNHLY; CDR2 reads FYNNEI. V lost 6 bases and J 7 bases, leaving 15 bases between the germline ends. The CDR3 has 14 residues. The CDR3 DNA is TGTGCCAGCAGGAGGGAGGTGATGGTTGAAAAACTGTTTTTT. Translating gives CASRREVMVEKLFF. The full variable domain, completed using reference TRBV2 and TRBJ1-4, is EPEVTQTPSHQVTQMGQEVILRCVPISNHLYFYWYRQILGQKVEFLVSFYNNEISEKSEIFDDQFSVERPDGSNFTLKIRSTKLEDSAMYFCASRREVMVEKLFFGSGTQLSVL.

The gene calls are TRBV3-1 and TRBJ2-3; D might be TRBD1 or TRBD2, each matching 5 bases. The CDR3 is 16 amino acids. CDR1 is LGHDT and CDR2 is YNNKEL in the germline V gene (reference sequence). The V end was cut by 0 bases, the J end by 4 bases, with 14 bases between. CDR3 sequence (DNA): TGTGCCAGCAGCCAAGAAATATGGGGGTACTCAGATACGCAGTATTTT. It is translated as CASSQEIWGYSDTQYF.

This clonotype was observed a few times. The rearrangement links TRBV4-1 to TRBJ1-4, with D possibly matching TRBD1 (5 bases). CDR3 length: 22 residues. Looked up from germline, CDR1 is MGHRA and CDR2 is YSYEKL. V was clipped by 4 bases and J by 10 bases, with 40 bases between them. The CDR3 coding sequence is TGCGCCAGCAGCCTTATGCGGGACCCCGTCATTATCTCGGGGACGTTAGGTACAAAACTGTTTTTT. This translates into CASSLMRDPVIISGTLGTKLFF.

This clonotype occurred a few times. This rearrangement joins TRBV20-1 to TRBJ2-1; perhaps TRBD2 as D (6 bases). Germline CDR1 and CDR2: DFQATT and SNEGSKA (reference sequence). The germline V and J ends were trimmed by 1 base and 6 bases, with 16 bases remaining between them. The CDR3 has 15 amino acids. The CDR3 spells CSARGMAGGTNEQFF. CDR3 nucleotide sequence: TGCAGTGCTAGAGGTATGGCTGGAGGGACCAATGAGCAGTTCTTC.

This clonotype was counted only a few times. V usage is TRBV9 and J usage is TRBJ2-2, with D perhaps TRBD1 or TRBD2 (6 bases each). CDR1 SGDLS and CDR2 YYNGEE come from the germline V gene. V was clipped by 2 bases and J by 6 bases, with 14 bases between them. The CDR3 sequence is 15 residues long. The CDR3 nucleotides are TGTGCCAGCAGCGTCGGGGGCGTAAGCGCCGGGGAGCTGTTTTTT. Translation: CASSVGGVSAGELFF.

This clonotype has ten or more counts. J is TRBJ1-6 and V is TRBV12-3 or TRBV12-4, with unresolved D. The V and J ends lost 7 bases and 7 bases respectively, with 20 bases between them. The CDR3 is 16 amino acids. The CDR3 loop is CASTLREELENSPLHF. The DNA for the CDR3 is TGTGCCAGCACCCTGAGGGAGGAGCTTGAGAATTCACCCCTCCACTTT.

This clonotype was seen many times. The chain's CDR3 is CASSIERVGYTF. As DNA, the CDR3 is TGTGCCAGTAGTATCGAAAGGGTTGGCTACACCTTC. The chain couples TRBV19 to TRBJ1-2; D gene unclear. This CDR3 comprises 12 residues. Trimming stripped 3 bases from V and 7 bases from J, with 9 bases between. CDR1 and CDR2 from the germline V gene are LNHDA and SQIVND (reference sequence).

This clonotype has more than one count but fewer than ten. V usage is TRBV20-1 and J usage is TRBJ2-3; maybe TRBD2 (5 bases). The V end was cut by 6 bases, the J end by 1 base, with 8 bases between. The CDR3 is 12 residues long. The germline gives CDR1 DFQATT, CDR2 SNEGSKA (reference sequence). The CDR3 nucleotides are TGCAGTGCCCCGGAGGGCACAGATACGCAGTATTTT. Amino acid sequence: CSAPEGTDTQYF.

V and J are TRBV7-2 and TRBJ1-6, with D uncertain. Germline lookup yields CDR1 SGHTA and CDR2 FQGNSA. CDR3 length equals 11 residues. V lost 6 bases to trimming and J lost 7 bases, with 4 bases between them. DNA of the CDR3: TGTGCCAGCAGTGCAAATTCACCCCTCCACTTT. Translation: CASSANSPLHF.

There are a few counts of this clonotype. The chain carries TRBV9 and TRBJ1-4; D is possibly TRBD1 (5 bases). CDR1 is SGDLS, CDR2 YYNGEE, per germline. The length of the CDR3 is 15 residues. V was cut by 4 bases and J by 4 bases, with 14 bases left in between. CDR3 DNA sequence: TGTGCCAGCAGCCCCCGGGACGGGCTTAATGAAAAACTGTTTTTT. Protein product: CASSPRDGLNEKLFF.

This clonotype was detected a few times. The rearrangement joins TRBV29-1 to TRBJ1-1; D ambiguous. Looked up from germline, CDR1 is SQVTM and CDR2 is ANQGSEA. The V and J ends lost 7 bases and 7 bases respectively, with 19 bases between them. The CDR3 runs 13 residues. CDR3 nucleotides: TGCAGCGCCCTAACTGCAGGACGGAGTGAAGCTTTCTTT. It is translated as CSALTAGRSEAFF.

This CDR3 reads CASSVGDWTYEQYF. In DNA, the CDR3 is TGTGCCAGCAGCGTAGGGGATTGGACCTACGAGCAGTACTTC. This chain uses TRBV9 with TRBJ2-7; D unclear. Germline CDR1 reads SGDLS; CDR2 reads YYNGEE. The ends were cut back, 0 bases at V and 2 bases at J, with 9 bases in the middle. The CDR3 extends over 14 amino acids.

The chain joins TRBV15 to TRBJ2-1, with TRBD1 matching over 9 bases. With 0 bases clipped from V and 7 bases from J, the junction kept 10 bases outside the gene matches. This CDR3 has 17 residues. The germline gives CDR1 LNHNV, CDR2 YYDKDF (reference sequence). The CDR3 sequence: CATSRDRGTGTLNEQFF. In nucleotides, the CDR3 is TGTGCCACCAGCAGAGATAGGGGGACAGGGACTTTGAATGAGCAGTTCTTC.

The J gene is TRBJ2-7, the V gene TRBV21-1; no check of the table's D call, TRBD1, against the DNA was made. TRBV21-1 counts as a pseudogene. The CDR3 is made up of 16 amino acids. The CDR3 coding sequence is TGTGCCAGCAGCAAAAGGCGGAGGGGGAAGTCGGAAGAGCAGTACGTC. It specifies CASSKRRRGKSEEQYV.

This clonotype occurred many times. This chain uses TRBV20-1 with TRBJ2-5; 13 nucleotides agree with TRBD2. CDR3 length equals 15 residues. The V gene's germline CDR1 is DFQATT and CDR2 SNEGSKA (reference sequence). V shed 4 bases and J 2 bases; nucleotides not matched to a gene: 4. The CDR3 DNA reads TGCAGTGCTAAACCGGGACTAGCGGGACAAGAGACCCAGTACTTC. This translates into CSAKPGLAGQETQYF.

The V gene is TRBV10-3, the J gene TRBJ2-7, with no clear D. Trimming removed 2 bases at V and 0 bases at J, with 5 bases between. Germline CDR1 reads ENHRY; CDR2 reads SYGVKD. This CDR3 is built from 13 residues. CDR3 amino acids: CAISEGSSYEQYV. Here the CDR3 DNA reads TGTGCCATCAGTGAGGGTAGCTCCTACGAGCAGTACGTC.

This clonotype occurred many times. This chain links TRBV5-6 with TRBJ2-2, with 7 positions matching TRBD1. Looked up from germline, CDR1 is SGHDT and CDR2 is YYEEEE. This CDR3 comprises 15 residues. V lost 1 base and J lost 6; bases outside the gene matches: 6. CDR3 amino acids: CASSLPRGIPGELFF. CDR3 nucleotide sequence: TGTGCCAGCAGCTTGCCCAGGGGGATCCCCGGGGAGCTGTTTTTT.

The chain combines TRBV4-2 with TRBJ2-1; TRBD1 aligns across 10 bases. The CDR3 is 12 amino acids. The germline V gene encodes CDR1 LGHNA and CDR2 YNFKEQ. CDR3 loop: CALGGQGTEQFF. CDR3 DNA: TGTGCTCTCGGGGGACAGGGGACTGAGCAGTTCTTC.

A few counts support this clonotype. The rearrangement links TRBV18 to TRBJ2-5; D ambiguous. Trimming left V 4 bases short and J 1 base short, with 16 bases between. Per germline, CDR1 KGHSH and CDR2 LQKENI. The CDR3 is 16 residues long. CDR3 sequence: CASSRSLDPSQETQYF. The DNA for the CDR3 is TGTGCCAGCTCACGCTCGCTGGATCCTAGCCAAGAGACCCAGTACTTC.

The chain carries TRBV7-9 and TRBJ1-1; TRBD1 is a possible D gene (6 bases). Trimming stripped 5 bases from V and 0 bases from J, with 16 bases between. The CDR3 contains 16 residues. Per the germline V gene, CDR1 is SEHNR and CDR2 is FQNEAQ (reference sequence). CDR3 bases: TGTGCCAGCAGCCCGACAGGATGGGGAGTGAACACTGAAGCTTTCTTT. Protein product: CASSPTGWGVNTEAFF.

This clonotype was detected a few times. V and J are TRBV20-1 and TRBJ2-7; no definite D call. Germline CDR1 is DFQATT and CDR2 is SNEGSKA (reference sequence). CDR3 size: 14 residues. V shed 3 bases and J shed 0 bases, with 12 bases lying between them. In DNA, the CDR3 is TGCAGTGCTAGTCTCAGGATTGCCTCCTACGAGCAGTACTTC. Amino acids: CSASLRIASYEQYF.

The gene calls are TRBV7-3 and TRBJ2-1; a weak D match, TRBD2 (6 bases). CDR1 SGHTA and CDR2 FQGTGA come from the germline V gene. The CDR3 has 13 residues. The ends were cut back, 5 bases at V and 8 bases at J, with 13 bases in the middle. The CDR3, as DNA: TGTGCCAGCAGCAAGACTAGAGCTGATGAGCAGTTCTTC. It is translated as CASSKTRADEQFF.

This clonotype was seen more than once but under ten times. The rearrangement links TRBV30 to TRBJ1-5; D is perhaps TRBD1 (5 bases). Trimming stripped 1 base from V and 5 bases from J, with 15 bases between. CDR3 size: 15 residues. The germline V gene has CDR1 GTSNPN and CDR2 SVGIG (reference sequence). For the CDR3, the DNA is TGTGCCTGGAGTGCCCAGATCGGGGGGGATCAGCCCCAGCATTTT. It yields the protein CAWSAQIGGDQPQHF.

The chain has TRBV13 and TRBJ1-2; 7 nucleotides align to TRBD1. This CDR3 contains 15 residues. Germline assignment: CDR1 PRHDT and CDR2 FYEKMQ (reference sequence). Trimming cost V 5 bases and J 5 bases; bases outside gene matches: 11. The CDR3: CASSEERGPWYGYTF. The DNA of the CDR3 is TGTGCCAGCAGCGAAGAGAGGGGGCCGTGGTATGGCTACACCTTC.

The chain uses TRBV4-2 and TRBJ1-6; D is unresolved. Germline V gives CDR1 LGHNA, CDR2 YNFKEQ. Trimming removed 0 bases from V and 9 bases from J, with 12 bases in between. The CDR3 covers 15 residues. CDR3 DNA sequence: TGTGCCAGCAGCCAAGATACTCCGGAAAGTTCACCCCTCCACTTT. This encodes CASSQDTPESSPLHF.